Below are 24 T cell receptor beta chains sequenced from a single sample in a study of cytomegalovirus exposure and HLA in healthy donors. The PCR employed 60 Vbeta primers together with 13 Jbeta primers. Repertoires were generated with immunoSEQ multiplex PCR, while TCRdb's copy carries only in-frame clones and drops some. Altogether tens of thousands of clones are present, around 80% being singletons, with the ten largest covering around 0.53%. The sample comprised PBMCs. The source of these receptors is a man under 40 in good health and CMV-seronegative.

The chain recombines TRBV4-1 with TRBJ2-3; D remains unclear. This CDR3 comprises 15 residues. Germline assignment: CDR1 MGHRA and CDR2 YSYEKL. Between the trimmed V and J ends, which lost 1 base and 2 bases, there was a span of 10 bases. CDR3 DNA sequence: TGCGCCAGCAGCCAAGGACCCGGAGACACAGATACGCAGTATTTT. Protein sequence: CASSQGPGDTDTQYF.

This rearrangement joins TRBV7-8 to TRBJ1-3; no clear D. Germline lookup yields CDR1 SGHVS and CDR2 FQNEAQ. With 5 bases removed from V and 4 bases from J, the gap between germline ends came to 15 bases. The CDR3 totals 15 residues. The CDR3 DNA is TGTGCCAGCAGCCTAAGAGGAGCGTCCGGAAACACCATATATTTT. Its protein product is CASSLRGASGNTIYF.

The genes are TRBV21-1 and TRBJ2-1; TRBD2 reflects the table's D call only, with no check against the DNA. TRBV21-1 is a recognized pseudogene. This CDR3 region has 21 residues. CDR3 in DNA: TGTGCCAGCAGCACCGAAAAGTTGACTAGCGGGAGAGGTCCCTCCTACAATGAGCAGTTCTTC. Translating gives CASSTEKLTSGRGPSYNEQFF.

CDR3 residues: CASSFGLAGGLEDEQFF. In nucleotides, the CDR3 is TGTGCCAGCAGCTTTGGTTTAGCGGGGGGGCTAGAGGATGAGCAGTTCTTC. V usage is TRBV5-4 and J usage is TRBJ2-1; the match to TRBD2 covers 11 bases. CDR3 length: 17 residues. Trimming at V came to 2 bases and at J to 8 bases, leaving 12 bases not matched to a gene. Looked up from germline, CDR1 is SGHNT and CDR2 is YYREEE (reference sequence).

The V and J genes are TRBV11-3 and TRBJ2-7, with 9 nucleotides matching TRBD1. V was clipped by 1 base and J by 5 bases; unmatched bases: 6. The CDR3 has 15 amino acids. Germline CDR1 and CDR2: SGHNT and YENEEA. CDR3 amino acids: CASSLVGTGLDEQYF. CDR3 sequence (DNA): TGTGCCAGCAGCTTAGTTGGGACAGGGTTGGACGAGCAGTACTTC.

For this clone: The same CDR3 arises from other DNA sequences in this sample as well. The chain carries TRBV7-9 and TRBJ1-1; the D is unclear. Trimming stripped 3 bases from V and 2 bases from J, with 4 bases between. This CDR3 is built from 12 residues. Germline V CDR1 and CDR2: SEHNR, FQNEAQ (reference sequence). DNA for the CDR3: TGTGCCAGCAGCTTTAGTAACACTGAAGCTTTCTTT. Its translation: CASSFSNTEAFF. The variable domain in full, completed from reference TRBV7-9 and TRBJ1-1, reads DTGVSQNPRHKITKRGQNVTFRCDPISEHNRLYWYRQTLGQGPEFLTYFQNEAQLEKSRLLSDRFSAERPKGSFSTLEIQRTEQGDSAMYLCASSFSNTEAFFGQGTRLTVV.

The chain couples TRBV6-6 to TRBJ2-3; D is undetermined. CDR1 is MNHNY and CDR2 is SVGAGI in the germline V gene (reference sequence). Trimming left V 7 bases short and J 0 bases short, with 8 bases between. The CDR3 has 13 amino acids. CDR3 nucleotides: TGTGCCAGCAAACCCGCGAGCACAGATACGCAGTATTTT. Translating it yields CASKPASTDTQYF.

The V and J genes are TRBV5-4 and TRBJ1-1; D call uncertain. The CDR3 loop spans 12 amino acids. Trimming removed 4 bases from V and 2 bases from J, with 6 bases in between. Per the germline V gene, CDR1 is SGHNT and CDR2 is YYREEE (reference sequence). CDR3 residues: CASSRQNTEAFF. CDR3 DNA sequence: TGTGCCAGCAGCAGACAAAACACTGAAGCTTTCTTT.

V is TRBV7-9 and J is TRBJ2-3; 8 positions match TRBD1. The V segment lost 8 bases and the J segment 1 base; nucleotides outside the gene matches: 2. Germline loops: CDR1 SEHNR, CDR2 FQNEAQ (reference sequence). CDR3 size: 13 residues. The CDR3 region has the DNA TGTGCCAGCCTCAGGGGGCGCACAGATACGCAGTATTTT. It specifies CASLRGRTDTQYF. Complete variable domain (other parts from reference TRBV7-9 and TRBJ2-3): DTGVSQNPRHKITKRGQNVTFRCDPISEHNRLYWYRQTLGQGPEFLTYFQNEAQLEKSRLLSDRFSAERPKGSFSTLEIQRTEQGDSAMYLCASLRGRTDTQYFGPGTRLTVL.

V and J are TRBV27 and TRBJ1-3, with a weak D call TRBD1 (6 bases). Germline V CDR1 and CDR2: MNHEY, SMNVEV (reference sequence). The CDR3 has 14 amino acids. V lost 4 bases and J lost 2, with 9 bases in between. The CDR3 nucleotides are TGTGCCAGCAGTTCCTCAGGGGCTGGAAACACCATATATTTT. Translation gives CASSSSGAGNTIYF.

The chain recombines TRBV7-9 with TRBJ2-4; 9 nucleotides agree with TRBD2. Germline V gives CDR1 SEHNR, CDR2 FQNEAQ (reference sequence). V lost 0 bases and J lost 2; bases outside the gene matches: 5. This CDR3 is 17 amino acids long. The chain's CDR3 is CASSLAASGGSKNIQYF. The CDR3 nucleotides are TGTGCCAGCAGCTTAGCGGCGAGCGGGGGGTCCAAAAACATTCAGTACTTC.

The V and J genes are TRBV9 and TRBJ2-1; TRBD2 matches at 11 bases. V lost 0 bases and J lost 7; bases outside the gene matches: 9. This CDR3 has 17 residues. Germline V lookup: CDR1 SGDLS, CDR2 YYNGEE. As DNA, the CDR3 is TGTGCCAGCAGCGTAGCTTCACTAGCGGGAGTAGGGAATGAGCAGTTCTTC. It specifies CASSVASLAGVGNEQFF.

J is TRBJ2-1 and V is TRBV5-1; D unclear. The CDR3 contains 13 residues. Trimming cost V 1 base and J 8 bases, with 10 bases left between them. Germline V gene lookup returns CDR1 SGHRS and CDR2 YFSETQ. CDR3 loop: CASSLRVMDEQFF. CDR3 sequence (DNA): TGCGCCAGCAGCTTGCGGGTCATGGATGAGCAGTTCTTC.

The chain joins TRBV27 to TRBJ1-2, with a tentative D call TRBD1 (6 bases). The V end lost 8 bases, the J end lost 2 bases, and 12 bases lay between the germline ends. This CDR3 is 13 amino acids long. Germline V lookup: CDR1 MNHEY, CDR2 SMNVEV (reference sequence). CDR3 nucleotides: TGTGCCAGCGGGGACACTTTAAACTATGGCTACACCTTC. Protein product: CASGDTLNYGYTF.

V is TRBV5-1 and J is TRBJ2-1; D gene ambiguous. Per germline, CDR1 SGHRS and CDR2 YFSETQ. This CDR3 comprises 14 residues. V was clipped by 0 bases and J by 5 bases, with 9 bases between them. The CDR3 nucleotides read TGCGCCAGCAGCTTGGCTTACAGAGACAATGAGCAGTTCTTC. It translates to CASSLAYRDNEQFF.

The chain combines TRBV7-9 with TRBJ2-7; 8 bases are a match to TRBD2. The ends lost 5 bases at V and 6 bases at J; junction bases unmatched: 6. In germline, CDR1 is SEHNR, CDR2 FQNEAQ (reference sequence). This CDR3 is 13 amino acids long. CDR3 region: CASSHGGDGEQYF. The CDR3 DNA reads TGTGCCAGCAGCCACGGGGGGGACGGCGAGCAGTACTTC.

This clone has just one count. The rearrangement uses TRBV11-3 and TRBJ2-2; D call uncertain. There are 16 residues in the CDR3. Trimming removed 1 base at V and 0 bases at J, with 9 bases between. Germline CDR1 SGHNT, CDR2 YENEEA. The DNA of the CDR3 is TGTGCCAGCAGCTTAGGTGTCTATACGAACACCGGGGAGCTGTTTTTT. This sequence encodes CASSLGVYTNTGELFF.

The chain uses TRBV9 and TRBJ1-6; weak D call: TRBD1 (5 bases). This CDR3 region has 16 residues. Looked up from germline, CDR1 is SGDLS and CDR2 is YYNGEE. Trimming stripped 4 bases from V and 9 bases from J, with 20 bases between. The CDR3 DNA reads TGTGCCAGCAGCCCCCCCCCTGGGGCGGTGGGTTCACCCCTCCACTTT. The encoded protein is CASSPPPGAVGSPLHF.

This clone was detected a few times. Written as DNA, the CDR3 is TGTGCCAGCAGTGGGCCTAGGACAGGGACACACAATGAGCAGTTCTTC. This translates into CASSGPRTGTHNEQFF. This chain joins TRBV2 and TRBJ2-1; 8 bases fit TRBD1. The CDR3 is made up of 16 amino acids. With V trimmed by 4 bases and J by 5 bases, 10 bases remained unmatched. Per the germline V gene, CDR1 is SNHLY and CDR2 is FYNNEI. Looking up the rest from reference TRBV2 and TRBJ2-1 gives the full variable domain: EPEVTQTPSHQVTQMGQEVILRCVPISNHLYFYWYRQILGQKVEFLVSFYNNEISEKSEIFDDQFSVERPDGSNFTLKIRSTKLEDSAMYFCASSGPRTGTHNEQFFGPGTRLTVL.

This clone turned up a few times. The chain uses TRBV29-1 and TRBJ2-1; the match to TRBD2 covers 14 bases. The germline gives CDR1 SQVTM, CDR2 ANQGSEA. CDR3 length: 14 amino acids. V gave up 3 bases and J gave up 6 bases; unmatched junction bases: 1. CDR3 DNA sequence: TGCAGCGTTGAGGGACTAGCGGGGGCCAATGAGCAGTTCTTC. Protein product: CSVEGLAGANEQFF.

The chain carries TRBV29-1 and TRBJ1-2, with D unresolved. The CDR3 contains 12 residues. The germline V gene has CDR1 SQVTM and CDR2 ANQGSEA. Trimming left V 7 bases short and J 2 bases short, with 11 bases between. The CDR3 nucleotides read TGCAGCGCCCAGACGGAGAACTATGGCTACACCTTC. This sequence encodes CSAQTENYGYTF.

The CDR3 DNA follows: TGTGCCAGCAGCCAGTGGGGCCGGACCTACGAGCAGTACTTC. Translating it yields CASSQWGRTYEQYF. This chain links TRBV14 with TRBJ2-7, with D possibly TRBD1 on 5 matching bases. The CDR3 loop spans 14 amino acids. V was clipped by 3 bases and J by 2 bases, with 11 bases between them. Germline V gene sequence: CDR1 SGHDN, CDR2 FVKESK.

As for this clone: The junction and the germline gene differ at one end; a read error may be behind it. J is TRBJ2-2 and V is TRBV4-1; TRBD1 matches at 8 bases. CDR3 length: 17 amino acids. In germline, CDR1 is MGHRA, CDR2 YSYEKL. The chain's CDR3 is CASSRPFRTGNAGELFF. The CDR3, as DNA: TGCGCCAGCAGCCGGCCCTTTAGGACAGGGAACGCCGGGGAGCTGTTTTTT.

The chain links TRBV2 to TRBJ1-2; D is uncertain. Germline V lookup: CDR1 SNHLY, CDR2 FYNNEI. CDR3 length: 13 residues. V was shortened by 9 bases and J by 0 bases, with 11 bases between the two germline ends. The CDR3 DNA is TGTGCCAGTAGCTTAGTGTCTAACTATGGCTACACCTTC. Its protein product is CASSLVSNYGYTF.